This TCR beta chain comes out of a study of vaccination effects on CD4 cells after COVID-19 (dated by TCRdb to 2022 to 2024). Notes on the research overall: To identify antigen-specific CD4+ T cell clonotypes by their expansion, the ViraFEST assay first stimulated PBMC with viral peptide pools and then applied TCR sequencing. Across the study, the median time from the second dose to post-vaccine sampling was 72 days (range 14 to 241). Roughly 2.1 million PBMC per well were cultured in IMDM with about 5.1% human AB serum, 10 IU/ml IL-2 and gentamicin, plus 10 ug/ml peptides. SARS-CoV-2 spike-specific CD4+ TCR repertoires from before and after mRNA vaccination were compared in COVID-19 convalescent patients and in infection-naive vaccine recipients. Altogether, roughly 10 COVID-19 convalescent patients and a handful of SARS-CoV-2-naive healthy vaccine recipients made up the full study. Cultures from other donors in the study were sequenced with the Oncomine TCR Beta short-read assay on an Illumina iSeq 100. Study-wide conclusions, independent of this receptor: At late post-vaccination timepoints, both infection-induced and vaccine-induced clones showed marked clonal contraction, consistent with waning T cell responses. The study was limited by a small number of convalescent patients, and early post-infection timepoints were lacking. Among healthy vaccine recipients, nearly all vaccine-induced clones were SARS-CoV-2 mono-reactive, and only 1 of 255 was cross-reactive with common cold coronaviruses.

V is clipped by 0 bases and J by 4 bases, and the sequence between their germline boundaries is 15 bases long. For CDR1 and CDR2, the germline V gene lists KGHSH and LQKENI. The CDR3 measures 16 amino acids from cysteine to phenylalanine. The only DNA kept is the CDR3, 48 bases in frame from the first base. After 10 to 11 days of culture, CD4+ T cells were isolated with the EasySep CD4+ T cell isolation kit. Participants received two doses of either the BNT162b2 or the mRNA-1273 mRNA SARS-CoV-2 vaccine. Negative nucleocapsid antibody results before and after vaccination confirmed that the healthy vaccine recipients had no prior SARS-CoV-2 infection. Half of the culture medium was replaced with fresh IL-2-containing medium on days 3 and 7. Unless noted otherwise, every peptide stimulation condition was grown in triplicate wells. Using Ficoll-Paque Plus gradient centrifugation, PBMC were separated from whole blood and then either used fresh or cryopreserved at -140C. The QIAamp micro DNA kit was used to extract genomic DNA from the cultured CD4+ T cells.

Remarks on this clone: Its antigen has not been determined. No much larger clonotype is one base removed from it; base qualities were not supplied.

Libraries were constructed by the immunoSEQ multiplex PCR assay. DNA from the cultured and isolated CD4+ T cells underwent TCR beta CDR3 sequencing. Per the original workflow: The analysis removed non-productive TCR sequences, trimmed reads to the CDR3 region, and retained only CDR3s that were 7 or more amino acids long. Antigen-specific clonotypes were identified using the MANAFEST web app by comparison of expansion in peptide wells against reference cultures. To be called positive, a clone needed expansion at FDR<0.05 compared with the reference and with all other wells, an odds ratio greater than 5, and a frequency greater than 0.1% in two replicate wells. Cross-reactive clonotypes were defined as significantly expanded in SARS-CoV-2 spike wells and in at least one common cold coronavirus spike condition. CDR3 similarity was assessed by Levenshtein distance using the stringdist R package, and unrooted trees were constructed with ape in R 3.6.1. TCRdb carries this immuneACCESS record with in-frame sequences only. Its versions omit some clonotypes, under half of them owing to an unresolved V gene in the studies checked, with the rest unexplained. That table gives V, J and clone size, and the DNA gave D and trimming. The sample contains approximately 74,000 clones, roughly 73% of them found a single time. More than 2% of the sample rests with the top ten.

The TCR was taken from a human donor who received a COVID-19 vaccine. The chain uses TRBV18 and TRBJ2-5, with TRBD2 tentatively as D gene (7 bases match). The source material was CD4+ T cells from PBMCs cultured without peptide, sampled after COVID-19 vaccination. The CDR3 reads CASSPPRGSGGETQYF. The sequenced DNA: TGTGCCAGCTCACCACCGAGGGGGTCGGGAGGAGAGACCCAGTACTTC.